One sample yielded the 10 T cell receptor beta chains listed below, sequenced in a study of blood T cell repertoires in COVID-19. Assay used: immunoSEQ multiplex PCR; TCRdb lists only in-frame clones, some missing. The repertoire holds 200,000 to 300,000 clones, about 91% seen once, with 0.95% to 1.5% in the top ten. Sequenced sample: PBMCs or T cells enriched from blood (not recorded which). These receptor sequences come from a woman between 35 and 50 years old with acute COVID-19.

CDR3 sequence: CASSHIGTSGIYEQYV. The CDR3 DNA reads as TGTGCCAGCAGCCATATAGGGACTAGCGGAATCTACGAGCAGTACGTC. The V gene is TRBV3-1 (or the pseudogene TRBV3-2), the J gene TRBJ2-7; 11 bases align to TRBD2. V lost 3 bases and J lost 3; bases outside the gene matches: 7. The CDR3 has 16 residues. Germline CDR1 is LGHDT and CDR2 is YNNKEL (reference sequence).

CDR3 residues: CASSEAALRGWGAEAFF. The CDR3 coding sequence is TGCGCCAGCAGTGAGGCCGCCCTGAGGGGATGGGGGGCTGAAGCTTTCTTT. V and J are TRBV10-2 and TRBJ1-1; D might be TRBD1 (5 bases). The V gene lost 2 bases and the J gene lost 6 bases, with 22 bases spanning the gap. Germline lookup yields CDR1 WSHSY and CDR2 SAAADI. The CDR3 is made up of 17 amino acids.

The V call is TRBV4-3, the J call TRBJ2-7, with a possible D match to TRBD1 (5 bases). Deletions cut 0 bases from V and 2 bases from J, with 11 bases between. Germline V CDR1 and CDR2: LGHNA, YSLEER. The CDR3 loop spans 15 amino acids. The CDR3, as DNA: TGCGCCAGCAGCCAAGATGTAACAGGTACCTACGAGCAGTACGTC. This encodes CASSQDVTGTYEQYV.

The chain uses TRBV25-1 and TRBJ1-1; 8 bases agree with TRBD1. Germline assignment: CDR1 MGHDK and CDR2 SYGVNS. V gave up 3 bases and J gave up 9 bases; unmatched junction bases: 9. The length of the CDR3 is 14 residues. The CDR3 loop reads CASSDPGTGMKAFF. The DNA of the CDR3 is TGTGCCAGCAGTGACCCGGGGACAGGAATGAAAGCTTTCTTT.

The chain links TRBV6-5 to TRBJ1-1; D might be TRBD1 (5 bases). The CDR3 sequence is 14 residues long. Germline V gene sequence: CDR1 MNHEY, CDR2 SVGAGI. V was pared by 2 bases and J by 0 bases, with 7 bases between. The DNA for the CDR3 is TGTGCCAGCAGTTACCAGGACATGAACACTGAAGCTTTCTTT. It specifies CASSYQDMNTEAFF.

This clone was seen just once. V gene TRBV6-6 combines with J gene TRBJ2-1; TRBD2 agrees at 10 bases. The CDR3 totals 14 residues. The junction had 3 bases not matched to a gene; V was cut back by 6 bases and J by 4 bases. CDR1 is MNHNY and CDR2 is SVGAGI in the germline V gene (reference sequence). CDR3 bases: TGTGCCAGCAGCGGGACTAGCGTATACAATGAGCAGTTCTTC. It encodes CASSGTSVYNEQFF.

The J gene is TRBJ2-7, the V gene TRBV19, with 11 bases that match TRBD2. The length of the CDR3 is 15 residues. Trimming at V came to 4 bases and at J to 2 bases, leaving 4 bases not matched to a gene. Germline V lookup: CDR1 LNHDA, CDR2 SQIVND (reference sequence). The CDR3 loop reads CASSNGLAGPYEQYF. The CDR3 region has the DNA TGTGCCAGTAGTAATGGACTAGCGGGCCCCTACGAGCAGTACTTC.

This CDR3 reads CASSRQGTHNSPLHF. CDR3 sequence (DNA): TGTGCCAGCAGCAGACAGGGTACTCATAATTCACCCCTCCACTTT. V is TRBV7-2 and J is TRBJ1-6; the match to TRBD1 covers 7 bases. Unmatched junction bases numbered 6, after V lost 5 bases and J lost 5 bases. Per the germline V gene, CDR1 is SGHTA and CDR2 is FQGNSA. CDR3 length: 15 residues.

V gene TRBV5-1 combines with J gene TRBJ2-2; perhaps TRBD2 as D (5 bases). Trimming shortened V by 0 bases and J by 5 bases, and 8 bases separated the two germline ends. This CDR3 is built from 14 residues. CDR1 and CDR2 from the germline V gene are SGHRS and YFSETQ. The CDR3 DNA follows: TGCGCCAGCAGCTTGGGCTCGGGGACCGGGGAGCTGTTTTTT. Translated, it gives CASSLGSGTGELFF.

J is TRBJ1-3 and V is TRBV5-1, with TRBD1 matching over 12 bases. This CDR3 comprises 18 residues. Germline assignment: CDR1 SGHRS and CDR2 YFSETQ. J lost 3 bases, V lost 0 bases, and 7 bases had no gene match. The CDR3: CASSLALGTGGYGNTIYF. In DNA form, the CDR3 reads TGCGCCAGCAGCTTGGCCCTCGGGACAGGGGGCTATGGAAACACCATATATTTT.